These 7 T cell receptor beta chains were all obtained from the same sample, sequenced in a study of blood T cell repertoires in COVID-19. The protocol was immunoSEQ multiplex PCR, while the TCRdb copy is restricted to in-frame clones and leaves out a portion. The sample records some 170,000 clones, more than 70% being singletons. The specimen was PBMCs or T cells enriched from blood (not recorded which). These receptors originate from a man in his forties who had recovered from COVID-19.

The gene calls are TRBV18 and TRBJ1-1; D is perhaps TRBD1 (5 bases). The CDR3 length is 15 residues. Per the germline V gene, CDR1 is KGHSH and CDR2 is LQKENI. Trimming cost V 0 bases and J 1 base, with 9 bases left between them. The CDR3 protein is CASSPPQGKNTEAFF. In DNA form, the CDR3 reads TGTGCCAGCTCACCACCCCAGGGTAAGAACACTGAAGCTTTCTTT.

The rearrangement links TRBV2 to TRBJ1-1; 7 nucleotides align to TRBD1. This CDR3 has 15 amino acids. The V and J ends lost 7 bases and 1 base, in that order; junction bases with no gene match: 9. CDR1 is SNHLY, CDR2 FYNNEI, per germline. CDR3 bases: TGTGCCAGCACTCAAGATGGACAGGCGAACACTGAAGCTTTCTTT. Translated, it gives CASTQDGQANTEAFF.

J is TRBJ2-1 and V is TRBV30, with 11 bases identical to TRBD2. V trimming: 2 bases; J trimming: 6 bases; junction bases outside the gene matches: 6. CDR1 is GTSNPN, CDR2 SVGIG, per germline (reference sequence). There are 15 residues in the CDR3. The CDR3 is CAWSLAGLAANEQFF. CDR3 sequence (DNA): TGTGCCTGGAGTCTCGCGGGACTAGCGGCCAATGAGCAGTTCTTC.

In DNA, the CDR3 is TGCGCCAGCAGCTTAGACGAGGCGGGCGGGGAGCTGTTTTTT. It translates to CASSLDEAGGELFF. The gene calls are TRBV5-1 and TRBJ2-2; tentative D call: TRBD2 (5 bases). Germline V lookup: CDR1 SGHRS, CDR2 YFSETQ. This CDR3 contains 14 residues. V was trimmed by 2 bases and J by 7 bases, leaving 12 bases between them.

The chain is built from TRBV9 and TRBJ1-1; D is perhaps TRBD1 (5 bases). Trimming cost V 0 bases and J 6 bases, with 15 bases left between them. The CDR3 is 15 amino acids. Germline V gives CDR1 SGDLS, CDR2 YYNGEE. The CDR3, as DNA: TGTGCCAGCAGCGTAGGGGGCTTGACCATGGCTGAAGCTTTCTTT. Translating it yields CASSVGGLTMAEAFF.

This chain connects TRBV10-2 to TRBJ2-2; 12 bases agree with TRBD2. The V and J ends lost 3 bases and 6 bases, in that order; junction bases with no gene match: 2. The CDR3 has 15 amino acids. The germline gives CDR1 WSHSY, CDR2 SAAADI. CDR3 sequence reads: CASSDLAGGPGELFF. For the CDR3, the DNA is TGCGCCAGCAGTGATCTAGCGGGGGGGCCCGGGGAGCTGTTTTTT.

This clone appeared a single time. The V call is TRBV7-2, the J call TRBJ2-7; D is unresolved. Trimming cost V 2 bases and J 7 bases, with 15 bases left between them. The germline V gene has CDR1 SGHTA and CDR2 FQGNSA. This CDR3 spans 14 amino acids. The CDR3 is CASSLIGFSTEQYF. The DNA for the CDR3 is TGTGCCAGCAGCTTAATCGGGTTCTCAACAGAGCAGTACTTC.